These 4 T cell receptor beta chains originate from one sample sequenced in a study of blood T cell repertoires in COVID-19. Some clones are missing from TCRdb's copy, which holds only in-frame ones; the method was immunoSEQ multiplex PCR. The profile covers around 67,000 clones, with approximately 87% appearing a single time and approximately 8.3% taken by the ten largest. Specimen: peripheral blood. The source is a man aged 50 or older with active COVID-19.

This clone was observed once. V usage is TRBV7-3 and J usage is TRBJ1-3; no reliable D call. V lost 5 bases to trimming and J lost 0 bases, with 17 bases between them. Looked up from germline, CDR1 is SGHTA and CDR2 is FQGTGA. CDR3 length: 17 residues. The CDR3 DNA is TGTGCCAGCAGCCCATCCCAACTTCCGATCTCTGGAAACACCATATATTTT. Translation: CASSPSQLPISGNTIYF.

This chain joins TRBV29-1 and TRBJ1-5; D is ambiguous. Trimming shortened V by 3 bases and J by 8 bases, and 14 bases separated the two germline ends. CDR1 and CDR2 from the germline V gene are SQVTM and ANQGSEA. The CDR3 consists of 13 residues. The CDR3 is CSVEFPGLEPQHF. The CDR3, as DNA: TGCAGCGTTGAGTTTCCGGGATTAGAGCCCCAGCATTTT.

V and J are TRBV24-1 and TRBJ2-5; the D gene is possibly TRBD1 (6 bases). V lost 5 bases to trimming and J lost 9 bases, with 18 bases between them. The CDR3 spans 14 residues. Germline assignment: CDR1 KGHDR and CDR2 SFDVKD. In DNA form, the CDR3 reads TGTGCCACCAGTGGTAGGGACAACGATGGGGCCCAGTACTTC. Protein sequence: CATSGRDNDGAQYF.

The chain carries TRBV6-4 and TRBJ2-1; D ambiguous. Germline-derived CDR1 and CDR2 are MRHNA and SNTAGT. Trimming pared 3 bases from V and 4 bases from J, leaving 10 bases between. The CDR3 is made up of 14 amino acids. The CDR3 sequence: CASSDNRAYNEQFF. CDR3 DNA: TGTGCCAGCAGTGATAACAGAGCTTACAATGAGCAGTTCTTC.